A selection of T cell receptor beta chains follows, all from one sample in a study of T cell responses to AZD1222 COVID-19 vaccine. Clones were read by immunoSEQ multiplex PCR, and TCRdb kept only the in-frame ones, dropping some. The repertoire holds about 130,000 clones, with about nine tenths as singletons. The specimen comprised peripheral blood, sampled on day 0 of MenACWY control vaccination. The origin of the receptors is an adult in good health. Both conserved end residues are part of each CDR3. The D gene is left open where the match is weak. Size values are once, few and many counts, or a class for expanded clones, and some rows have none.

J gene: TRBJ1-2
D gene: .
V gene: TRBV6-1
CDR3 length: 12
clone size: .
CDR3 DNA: TGTGCCAGCAGTGATTGGATGGGGGGCTACACCTTC
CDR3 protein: CASSDWMGGYTF

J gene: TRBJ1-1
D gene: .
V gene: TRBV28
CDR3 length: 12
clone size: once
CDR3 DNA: TGTGCCAGCAGTTTAGTGTTTGCTGAAGCTTTCTTT
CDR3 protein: CASSLVFAEAFF

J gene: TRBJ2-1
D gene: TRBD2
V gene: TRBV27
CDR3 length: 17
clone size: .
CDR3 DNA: TGTGCCAGCAGTTTACCCCTCTTAGCGGGAGGACCGAATGAGCAGTTCTTC
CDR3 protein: CASSLPLLAGGPNEQFF

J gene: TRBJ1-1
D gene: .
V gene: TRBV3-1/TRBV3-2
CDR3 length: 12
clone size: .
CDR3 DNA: TGTGCCAGCAGCCAAGGTGGGACTGAAGCTTTCTTT
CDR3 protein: CASSQGGTEAFF

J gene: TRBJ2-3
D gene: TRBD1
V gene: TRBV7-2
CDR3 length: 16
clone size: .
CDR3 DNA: TGTGCCAGCAGCCTCCGGACAGGGGGTCGCACAGATACGCAGTATTTT
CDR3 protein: CASSLRTGGRTDTQYF

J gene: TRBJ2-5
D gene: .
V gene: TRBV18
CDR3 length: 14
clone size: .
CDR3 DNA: TGTGCCAGCTCAAGGCTGATGAATCAAGAGACCCAGTACTTC
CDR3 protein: CASSRLMNQETQYF

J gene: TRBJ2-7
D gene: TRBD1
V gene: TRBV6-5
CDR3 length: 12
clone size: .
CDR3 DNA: TGTGCCAGCAGCTCCAGGGGGCACGAGCAGTACTTC
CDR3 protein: CASSSRGHEQYF

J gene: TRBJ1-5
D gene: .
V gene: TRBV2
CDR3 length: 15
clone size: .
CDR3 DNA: TGTGCCAGCAGTATGGCCCGGGACAGCAATCAGCCCCAGCATTTT
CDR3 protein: CASSMARDSNQPQHF

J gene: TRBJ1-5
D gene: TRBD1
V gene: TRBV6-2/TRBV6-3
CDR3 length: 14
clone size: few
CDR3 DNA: TGTGCCAGCAGTTATGAGGGGGCAACTCAGCCCCAGCATTTT
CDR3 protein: CASSYEGATQPQHF

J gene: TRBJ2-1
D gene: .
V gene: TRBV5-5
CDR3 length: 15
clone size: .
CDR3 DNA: TGTGCCAGCAGTCCCAGGGGGGCGGCCTACAATGAGCAGTTCTTC
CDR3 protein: CASSPRGAAYNEQFF

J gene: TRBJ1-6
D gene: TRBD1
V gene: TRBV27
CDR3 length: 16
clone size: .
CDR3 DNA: TGTGCCAGCAGTTTATATAGCACAGGGGTGGGATCACCCCTCCACTTT
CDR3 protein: CASSLYSTGVGSPLHF

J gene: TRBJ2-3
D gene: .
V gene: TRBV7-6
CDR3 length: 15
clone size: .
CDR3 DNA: TGTGCCAGCAGCTTAGTGATAGGGGCGACAGATACGCAGTATTTT
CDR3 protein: CASSLVIGATDTQYF

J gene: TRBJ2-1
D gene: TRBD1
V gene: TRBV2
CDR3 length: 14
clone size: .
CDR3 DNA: TGTGCCAGCAGGCCCGGGACAGCTATCAATGAGCAGTTCTTC
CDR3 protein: CASRPGTAINEQFF

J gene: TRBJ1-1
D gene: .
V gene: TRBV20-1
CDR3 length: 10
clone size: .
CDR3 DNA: TGCAGTGGGGCCGACACTGAAGCTTTCTTT
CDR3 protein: CSGADTEAFF

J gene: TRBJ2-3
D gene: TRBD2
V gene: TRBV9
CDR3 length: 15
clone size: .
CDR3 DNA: TGTGCCAGCAAGCCTAGCGGCTTAGGCACAGATACGCAGTATTTT
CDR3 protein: CASKPSGLGTDTQYF

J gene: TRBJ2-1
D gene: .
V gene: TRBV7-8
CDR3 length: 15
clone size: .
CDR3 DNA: TGTGCCAGCAGCTTAGCGAGGTCTGCCTACAATGAGCAGTTCTTC
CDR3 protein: CASSLARSAYNEQFF

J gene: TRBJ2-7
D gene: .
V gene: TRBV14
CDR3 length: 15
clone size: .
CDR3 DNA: TGTGCCAGCAGCCAAGAAGGGACAAAGTCCTACGAGCAGTACTTC
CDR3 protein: CASSQEGTKSYEQYF

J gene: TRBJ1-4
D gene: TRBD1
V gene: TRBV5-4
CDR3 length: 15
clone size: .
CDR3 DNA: TGTGCCAGCAGCTCGGACGGGACAGGGAATGAAAAACTGTTTTTT
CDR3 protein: CASSSDGTGNEKLFF

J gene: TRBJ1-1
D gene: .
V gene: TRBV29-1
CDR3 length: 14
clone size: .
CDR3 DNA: TGCAGCGTTGAAGGGACATATTTGCACACTGAAGCTTTCTTT
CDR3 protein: CSVEGTYLHTEAFF

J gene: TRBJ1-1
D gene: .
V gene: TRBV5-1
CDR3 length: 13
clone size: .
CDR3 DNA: TGCGCCAGCAGCACGGGACAGAACACTGAAGCTTTCTTT
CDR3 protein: CASSTGQNTEAFF

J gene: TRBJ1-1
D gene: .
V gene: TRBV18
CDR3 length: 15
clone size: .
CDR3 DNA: TGTGCCAGCTCACCACTTGAGGGGATGAACACTGAAGCTTTCTTT
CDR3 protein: CASSPLEGMNTEAFF

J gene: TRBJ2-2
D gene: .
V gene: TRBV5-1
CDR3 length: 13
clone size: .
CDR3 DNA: TGCGCCAGCAGCTTGGCTTTCCCCGGGGAGCTGTTTTTT
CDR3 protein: CASSLAFPGELFF

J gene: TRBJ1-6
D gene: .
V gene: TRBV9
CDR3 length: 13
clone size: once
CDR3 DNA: TGTGCCAGCAGCGTAGAGTTGGATTCACCCCTCCACTTT
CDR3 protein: CASSVELDSPLHF

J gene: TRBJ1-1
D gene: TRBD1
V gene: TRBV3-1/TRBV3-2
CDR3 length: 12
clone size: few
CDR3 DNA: TGTGCCAGCAGCCAAGGACAGGGTGAAGCTTTCTTT
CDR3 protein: CASSQGQGEAFF

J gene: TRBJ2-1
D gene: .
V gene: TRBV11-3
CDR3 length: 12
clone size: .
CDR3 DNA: TGTGCCAGCAGCTTAGACGGACTTGAGCAGTTCTTC
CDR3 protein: CASSLDGLEQFF

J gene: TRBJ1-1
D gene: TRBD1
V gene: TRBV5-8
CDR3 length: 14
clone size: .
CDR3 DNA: TGTGCCAGCAGCCCGACAGGGATTCACACTGAAGCTTTCTTT
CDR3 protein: CASSPTGIHTEAFF

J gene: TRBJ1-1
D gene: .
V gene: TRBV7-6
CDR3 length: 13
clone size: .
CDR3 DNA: TGTGCCAGCAGCCCTCGGGAGAACACTGAAGCTTTCTTT
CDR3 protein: CASSPRENTEAFF

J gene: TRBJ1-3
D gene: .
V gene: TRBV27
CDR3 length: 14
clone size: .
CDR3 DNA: TGTGCCAGCAGCAACGGGGGCTCTGGAAACACCATATATTTT
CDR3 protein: CASSNGGSGNTIYF

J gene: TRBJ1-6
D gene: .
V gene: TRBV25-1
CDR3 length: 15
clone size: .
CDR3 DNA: TGTGCCAGCAGTGAGTTCAGAGCTGAGAATTCACCCCTCCACTTT
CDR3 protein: CASSEFRAENSPLHF

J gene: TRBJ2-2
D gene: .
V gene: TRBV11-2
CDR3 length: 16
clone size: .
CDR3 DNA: TGTGCCAGCAGCTCCGCCGGGACTCTGAACACCGGGGAGCTGTTTTTT
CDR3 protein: CASSSAGTLNTGELFF

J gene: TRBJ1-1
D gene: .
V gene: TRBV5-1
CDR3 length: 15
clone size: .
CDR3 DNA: TGCGCCAGCAGCCTTGGGGCGGGTTTCGAAACTGAAGCTTTCTTT
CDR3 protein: CASSLGAGFETEAFF

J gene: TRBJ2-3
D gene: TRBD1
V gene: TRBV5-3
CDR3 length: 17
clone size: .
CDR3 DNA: TGTGCCAGAAGTTCGTGTAGGACGGGACAGGGGCCAGATACGCAGTATTTT
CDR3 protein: CARSSCRTGQGPDTQYF

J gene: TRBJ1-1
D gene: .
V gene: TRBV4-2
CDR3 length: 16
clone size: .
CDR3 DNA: TGTGCCAGCAGCCAAGCCAGCGGCGGGGGGAACACTGAAGCTTTCTTT
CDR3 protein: CASSQASGGGNTEAFF

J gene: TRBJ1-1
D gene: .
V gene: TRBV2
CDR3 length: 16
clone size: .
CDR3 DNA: TGTGCCAGCAGCTACAACCTGGACAGACCGAACACTGAAGCTTTCTTT
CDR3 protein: CASSYNLDRPNTEAFF

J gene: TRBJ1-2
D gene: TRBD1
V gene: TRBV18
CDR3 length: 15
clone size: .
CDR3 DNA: TGTGCCAGCTCACCAGCAAACGACAGGGTCTATGGCTACACCTTC
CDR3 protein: CASSPANDRVYGYTF

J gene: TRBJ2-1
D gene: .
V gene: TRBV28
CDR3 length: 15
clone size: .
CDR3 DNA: TGTGCCAGCAGTTTGGTCCGCCCTACGTCCAATGAGCAGTTCTTC
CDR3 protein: CASSLVRPTSNEQFF

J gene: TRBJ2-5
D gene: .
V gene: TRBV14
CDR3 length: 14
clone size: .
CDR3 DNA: TGTGCCAGCAGCCAATCAGGGTACCAAGAGACCCAGTACTTC
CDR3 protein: CASSQSGYQETQYF

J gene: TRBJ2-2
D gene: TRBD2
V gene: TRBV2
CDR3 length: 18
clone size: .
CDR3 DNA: TGTGCCAGCAGTGAGAAGCGCGTGTACGGGAGGAGGTCCGGGGAGCTGTTTTTT
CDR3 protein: CASSEKRVYGRRSGELFF

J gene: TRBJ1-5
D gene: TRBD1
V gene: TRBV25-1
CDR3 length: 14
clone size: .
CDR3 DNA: TGTGCCAGCAGTGAAGGGGACAGTAATCAGCCCCAGCATTTT
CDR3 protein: CASSEGDSNQPQHF

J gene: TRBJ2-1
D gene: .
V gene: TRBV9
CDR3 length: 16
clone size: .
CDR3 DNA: TGTGCCAGCAGCGTAGAATGGCGGCAGGGGAGGAATGAGCAGTTCTTC
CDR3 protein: CASSVEWRQGRNEQFF

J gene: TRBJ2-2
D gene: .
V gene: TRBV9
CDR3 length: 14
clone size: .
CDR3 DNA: TGTGCCAGCAGCGTAGGAGTCGGCACCGGGGAGCTGTTTTTT
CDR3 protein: CASSVGVGTGELFF

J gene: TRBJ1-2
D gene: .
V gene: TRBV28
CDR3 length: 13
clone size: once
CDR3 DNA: TGTGCCAGCAGTTTCGGGACCTCCTATGGCTACACCTTC
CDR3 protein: CASSFGTSYGYTF

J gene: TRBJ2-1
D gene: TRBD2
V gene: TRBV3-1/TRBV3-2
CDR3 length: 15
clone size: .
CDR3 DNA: TGTGCCAGCAGCCAAGGAGGCAGGGACTACGATGAGCAGTTCTTC
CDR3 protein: CASSQGGRDYDEQFF

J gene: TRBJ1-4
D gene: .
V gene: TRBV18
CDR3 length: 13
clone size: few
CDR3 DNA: TGTGCCAGCTCACCAAGGAGGAACGAAAAACTGTTTTTT
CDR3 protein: CASSPRRNEKLFF

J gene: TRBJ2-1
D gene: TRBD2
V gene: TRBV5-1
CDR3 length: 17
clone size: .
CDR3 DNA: TGCGCCAGCAGCAGGGGACTAGCGGGGGCCGACTACAATGAGCAGTTCTTC
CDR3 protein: CASSRGLAGADYNEQFF

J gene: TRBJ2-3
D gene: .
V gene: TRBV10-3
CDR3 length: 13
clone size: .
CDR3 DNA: TGTGCCATCAGTGACCCCTATCTAGATACGCAGTATTTT
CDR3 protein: CAISDPYLDTQYF

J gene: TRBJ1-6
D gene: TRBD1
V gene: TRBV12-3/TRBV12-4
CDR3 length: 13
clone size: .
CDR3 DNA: TGTGCCAGCAGTCGACAGGGGAATTCACCCCTCCACTTT
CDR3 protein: CASSRQGNSPLHF

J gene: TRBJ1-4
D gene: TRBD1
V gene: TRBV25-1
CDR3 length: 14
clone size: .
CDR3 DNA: TGTGCCAGCCAGGGGGCCACAACTAATGAAAAACTGTTTTTT
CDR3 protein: CASQGATTNEKLFF

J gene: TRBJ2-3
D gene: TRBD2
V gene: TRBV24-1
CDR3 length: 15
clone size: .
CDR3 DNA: TGTGCCACCCGGGCAACTAGCGGGGGCGCAGATACGCAGTATTTT
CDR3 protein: CATRATSGGADTQYF

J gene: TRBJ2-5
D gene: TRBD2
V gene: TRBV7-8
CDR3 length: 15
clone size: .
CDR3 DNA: TGTGCCAGCAGCTCGGGACTAGCGGGAGTAGAGACCCAGTACTTC
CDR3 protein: CASSSGLAGVETQYF

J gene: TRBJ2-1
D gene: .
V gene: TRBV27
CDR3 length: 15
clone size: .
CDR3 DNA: TGTGCCAGTGCCTCCCCCGGGACTCTATACAATGAGCAGTTCTTC
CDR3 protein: CASASPGTLYNEQFF